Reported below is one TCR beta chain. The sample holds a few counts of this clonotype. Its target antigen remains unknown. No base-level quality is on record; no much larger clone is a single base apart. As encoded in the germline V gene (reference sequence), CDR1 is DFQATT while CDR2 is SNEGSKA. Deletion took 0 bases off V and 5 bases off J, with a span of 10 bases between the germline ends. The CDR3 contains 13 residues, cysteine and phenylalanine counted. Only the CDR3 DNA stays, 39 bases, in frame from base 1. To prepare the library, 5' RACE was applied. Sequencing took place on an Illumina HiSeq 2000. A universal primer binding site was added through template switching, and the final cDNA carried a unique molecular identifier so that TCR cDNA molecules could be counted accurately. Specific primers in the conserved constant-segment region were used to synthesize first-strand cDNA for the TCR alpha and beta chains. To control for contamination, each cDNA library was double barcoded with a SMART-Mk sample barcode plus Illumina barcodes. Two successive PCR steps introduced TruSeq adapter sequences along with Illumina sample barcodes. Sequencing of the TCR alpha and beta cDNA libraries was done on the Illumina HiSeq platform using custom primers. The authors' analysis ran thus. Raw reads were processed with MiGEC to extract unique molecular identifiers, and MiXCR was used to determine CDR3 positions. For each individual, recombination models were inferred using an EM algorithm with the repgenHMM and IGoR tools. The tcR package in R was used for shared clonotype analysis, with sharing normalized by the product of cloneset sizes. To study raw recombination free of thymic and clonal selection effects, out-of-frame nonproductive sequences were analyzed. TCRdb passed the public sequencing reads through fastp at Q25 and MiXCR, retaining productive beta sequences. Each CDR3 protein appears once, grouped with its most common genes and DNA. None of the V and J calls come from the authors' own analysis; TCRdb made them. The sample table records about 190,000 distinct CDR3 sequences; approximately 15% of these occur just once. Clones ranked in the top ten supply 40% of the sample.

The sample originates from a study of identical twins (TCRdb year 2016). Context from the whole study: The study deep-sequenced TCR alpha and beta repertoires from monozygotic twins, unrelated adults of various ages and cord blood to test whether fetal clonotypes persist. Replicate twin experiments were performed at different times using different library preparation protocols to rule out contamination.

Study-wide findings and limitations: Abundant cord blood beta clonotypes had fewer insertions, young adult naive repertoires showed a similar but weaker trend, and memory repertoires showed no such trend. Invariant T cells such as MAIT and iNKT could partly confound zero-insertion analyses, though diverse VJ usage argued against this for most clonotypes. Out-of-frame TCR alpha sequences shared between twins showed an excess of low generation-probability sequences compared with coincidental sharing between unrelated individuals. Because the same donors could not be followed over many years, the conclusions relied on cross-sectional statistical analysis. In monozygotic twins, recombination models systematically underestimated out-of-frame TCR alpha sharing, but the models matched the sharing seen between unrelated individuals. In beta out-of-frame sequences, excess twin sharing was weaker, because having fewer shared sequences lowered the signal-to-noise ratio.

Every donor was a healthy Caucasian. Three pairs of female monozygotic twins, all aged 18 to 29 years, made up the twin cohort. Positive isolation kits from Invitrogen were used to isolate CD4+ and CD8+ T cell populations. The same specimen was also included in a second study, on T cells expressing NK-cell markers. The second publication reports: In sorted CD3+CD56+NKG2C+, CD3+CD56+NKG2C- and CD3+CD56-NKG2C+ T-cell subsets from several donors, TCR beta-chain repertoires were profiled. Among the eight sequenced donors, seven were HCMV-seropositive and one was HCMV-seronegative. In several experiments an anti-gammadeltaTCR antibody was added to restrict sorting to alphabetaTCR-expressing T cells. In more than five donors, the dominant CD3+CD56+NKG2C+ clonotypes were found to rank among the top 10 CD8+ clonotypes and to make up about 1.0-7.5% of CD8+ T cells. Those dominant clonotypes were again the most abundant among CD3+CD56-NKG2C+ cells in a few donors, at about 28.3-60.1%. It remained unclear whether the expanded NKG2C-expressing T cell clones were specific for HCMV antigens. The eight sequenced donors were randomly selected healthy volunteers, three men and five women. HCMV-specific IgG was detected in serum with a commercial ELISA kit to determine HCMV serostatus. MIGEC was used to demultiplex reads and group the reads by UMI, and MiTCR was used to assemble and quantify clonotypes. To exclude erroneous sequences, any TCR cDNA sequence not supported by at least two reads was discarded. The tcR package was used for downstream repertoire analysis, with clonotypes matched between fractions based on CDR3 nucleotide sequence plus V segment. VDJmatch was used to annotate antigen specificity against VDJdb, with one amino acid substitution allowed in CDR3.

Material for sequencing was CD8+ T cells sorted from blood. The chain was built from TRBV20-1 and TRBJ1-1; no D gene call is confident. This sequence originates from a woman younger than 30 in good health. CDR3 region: CSARDYRGTEAFF. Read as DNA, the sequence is TGCAGTGCTAGAGATTACCGTGGGACTGAAGCTTTCTTT.